These T cell receptor beta chains were read from a single sample in a study of blood T cell repertoires in COVID-19. Clones were read by immunoSEQ multiplex PCR, and TCRdb kept only the in-frame ones, dropping some. In the table there are around 270,000 clones, roughly 90% of which are singletons. Sequencing input: peripheral blood. The receptors were sampled from a man in his sixties who had recovered from COVID-19. Each CDR3 is given with its conserved first and last residue. The D gene is left open where the match is weak. Clone size is not always given. Where it is, it says once, few, many or a class for expanded clones.

D gene: .
clone size: few
V gene: TRBV7-9
J gene: TRBJ1-2
CDR3 DNA: TGTGCCAGCAGCTTAGCCCCTGGGAGGGGTAGCTACACCTTC
CDR3 protein: CASSLAPGRGSYTF

D gene: TRBD1
clone size: .
V gene: TRBV18
J gene: TRBJ1-1
CDR3 DNA: TGTGCCAGCTCACCACTCCCGGGACAGGGGGCTTGGAACACTGAAGCTTTCTTT
CDR3 protein: CASSPLPGQGAWNTEAFF

D gene: TRBD1
clone size: .
V gene: TRBV10-3
J gene: TRBJ2-5
CDR3 DNA: TGTGCCATCAGTCGAGGGGCAGGGGGTCACCAAGAGACCCAGTACTTC
CDR3 protein: CAISRGAGGHQETQYF

D gene: .
clone size: .
V gene: TRBV5-1
J gene: TRBJ2-3
CDR3 DNA: TGCGCCAGCAGCTCCGGCGGGGATACGCAGTATTTT
CDR3 protein: CASSSGGDTQYF

D gene: .
clone size: .
V gene: TRBV5-4
J gene: TRBJ1-4
CDR3 DNA: TGTGCCAGCAGCCAGGGGACTAATGAAAAACTGTTTTTT
CDR3 protein: CASSQGTNEKLFF

D gene: TRBD1
clone size: .
V gene: TRBV7-2
J gene: TRBJ1-5
CDR3 DNA: TGTGCCAGCAGCTCTGGGACAGGCGGGCAGCCCCAGCATTTT
CDR3 protein: CASSSGTGGQPQHF

D gene: TRBD2
clone size: .
V gene: TRBV15
J gene: TRBJ2-1
CDR3 DNA: TGTGCCACCAGCAGAGAGGGACTAGCGGTTTTCAATGAGCAGTTCTTC
CDR3 protein: CATSREGLAVFNEQFF

D gene: .
clone size: .
V gene: TRBV25-1
J gene: TRBJ1-1
CDR3 DNA: TGTGCCAGCAGGGGGCGCGGTCCTTCTGAAGCTTTCTTT
CDR3 protein: CASRGRGPSEAFF

D gene: .
clone size: once
V gene: TRBV6-5
J gene: TRBJ1-2
CDR3 DNA: TGTGCCAGCAGTCAGAAGGGAGCTGGCTACACCTTC
CDR3 protein: CASSQKGAGYTF

D gene: .
clone size: .
V gene: TRBV5-5
J gene: TRBJ1-5
CDR3 DNA: TGTGCCAGCAGCTTGGCGGGGGGCAATCAGCCCCAGCATTTT
CDR3 protein: CASSLAGGNQPQHF

D gene: TRBD1
clone size: .
V gene: TRBV19
J gene: TRBJ2-1
CDR3 DNA: TGTGCCAGTAGCCAGACCGGGACAGTCTTGGACAATGAGCAGTTCTTC
CDR3 protein: CASSQTGTVLDNEQFF

D gene: TRBD1
clone size: .
V gene: TRBV19
J gene: TRBJ1-5
CDR3 DNA: TGTGCCAGTAGTATATCGACAGGGACCGGTCAGCCCCAGCATTTT
CDR3 protein: CASSISTGTGQPQHF

D gene: TRBD1
clone size: .
V gene: TRBV19
J gene: TRBJ2-5
CDR3 DNA: TGTGCCAGCAAACCCCGAGGGGGCACGGAGACCCAGTACTTC
CDR3 protein: CASKPRGGTETQYF

D gene: .
clone size: .
V gene: TRBV27
J gene: TRBJ1-6
CDR3 DNA: TGTGCCAGCAGTTTATTCCCAGGGGCCGCCCTCTCACCCCTCCACTTT
CDR3 protein: CASSLFPGAALSPLHF

D gene: .
clone size: .
V gene: TRBV5-5
J gene: TRBJ1-2
CDR3 DNA: TGTGCCAGCAGCTTTTCCGACACTCTCTATGGCTACACCTTC
CDR3 protein: CASSFSDTLYGYTF

D gene: TRBD1
clone size: .
V gene: TRBV6-6
J gene: TRBJ1-2
CDR3 DNA: TGTGCCAGCAGAGGGACAGACTATGGCTACACCTTC
CDR3 protein: CASRGTDYGYTF

D gene: TRBD2
clone size: many
V gene: TRBV7-8
J gene: TRBJ2-1
CDR3 DNA: TGTGCCAGCAGCTTAGCTAGCGGGGGGGCCAATTCCTACAATGAGCAGTTCTTC
CDR3 protein: CASSLASGGANSYNEQFF

D gene: TRBD1
clone size: few
V gene: TRBV11-2
J gene: TRBJ1-3
CDR3 DNA: TGTGCCAGCAGCAAGACAGGGTCGGCTGGAAACACCATATATTTT
CDR3 protein: CASSKTGSAGNTIYF

D gene: TRBD1
clone size: .
V gene: TRBV7-9
J gene: TRBJ1-2
CDR3 DNA: TGTGCCAGCAGCCAAGACAGGGTGTGGGGCTACACCTTC
CDR3 protein: CASSQDRVWGYTF

D gene: TRBD2
clone size: .
V gene: TRBV3-1/TRBV3-2
J gene: TRBJ2-6
CDR3 DNA: TGTGCCAGCAGCCCCACGGGAGGAACTGGGGCCAACGTCCTGACTTTC
CDR3 protein: CASSPTGGTGANVLTF

D gene: .
clone size: .
V gene: TRBV2
J gene: TRBJ2-5
CDR3 DNA: TGTGCCAGCATTGGCAGGGGTTATCAAGAGACCCAGTACTTC
CDR3 protein: CASIGRGYQETQYF

D gene: .
clone size: .
V gene: TRBV24-1
J gene: TRBJ2-1
CDR3 DNA: TGTGCCACCAGTGATCCTCAACCCGGGGAGACGGGGAATGAGCAGTTCTTC
CDR3 protein: CATSDPQPGETGNEQFF

D gene: .
clone size: .
V gene: TRBV5-1
J gene: TRBJ2-7
CDR3 DNA: TGCGCCAGCAGCTTTTCACAGCTCTACGAGCAGTACTTC
CDR3 protein: CASSFSQLYEQYF

D gene: .
clone size: .
V gene: TRBV21-1
J gene: TRBJ1-5
CDR3 DNA: TGTGCCAGCAGCAGACAGGACAGGGTTGCTCAGCCCCAGCATTTT
CDR3 protein: CASSRQDRVAQPQHF

D gene: TRBD2
clone size: .
V gene: TRBV7-3
J gene: TRBJ2-1
CDR3 DNA: TGTGCCAGCAGTCCTAGCGGGGGCCTCTTTAATGAGCAGTTCTTC
CDR3 protein: CASSPSGGLFNEQFF

D gene: TRBD2
clone size: .
V gene: TRBV5-6
J gene: TRBJ2-3
CDR3 DNA: TGTGCCAGCAGCTCCACGGGACTAGACGTAGATACGCAGTATTTT
CDR3 protein: CASSSTGLDVDTQYF

D gene: .
clone size: .
V gene: TRBV7-8
J gene: TRBJ1-2
CDR3 DNA: TGTGCCAGCAGCTTAAGGGACATGCTCCTTAACTATGGCTACACCTTC
CDR3 protein: CASSLRDMLLNYGYTF

D gene: .
clone size: once
V gene: TRBV7-8
J gene: TRBJ2-1
CDR3 DNA: TGTGCCAGCAGCTCAGGGTCCTGGACATACAATGAGCAGTTCTTC
CDR3 protein: CASSSGSWTYNEQFF

D gene: TRBD1
clone size: .
V gene: TRBV7-2
J gene: TRBJ1-1
CDR3 DNA: TGTGCCAGCAGCCGTCAGGGGGACACTGAAGCTTTCTTT
CDR3 protein: CASSRQGDTEAFF

D gene: .
clone size: .
V gene: TRBV4-2
J gene: TRBJ2-7
CDR3 DNA: TGTGCCAGCAGCCAAGATTTGGGGCAGAACCCATACTACGAGCAGTACTTC
CDR3 protein: CASSQDLGQNPYYEQYF

D gene: .
clone size: .
V gene: TRBV6-5
J gene: TRBJ1-2
CDR3 DNA: TGTGCCAGCAGTTACTCGATCTTAGCAGAGAACTATGGCTACACCTTC
CDR3 protein: CASSYSILAENYGYTF

D gene: .
clone size: .
V gene: TRBV6-5
J gene: TRBJ1-6
CDR3 DNA: TGTGCCAGCAGGTACAGAGGTGCACCCCTCCACTTT
CDR3 protein: CASRYRGAPLHF

D gene: TRBD2
clone size: .
V gene: TRBV2
J gene: TRBJ2-3
CDR3 DNA: TGTGCCAGTCTAGCGGGGGGACCCACAGATACGCAGTATTTT
CDR3 protein: CASLAGGPTDTQYF

D gene: TRBD1
clone size: .
V gene: TRBV7-2
J gene: TRBJ1-3
CDR3 DNA: TGTGCCAGCAGCCCATATTGGGGACAGGGGGCCTCCGGAAACACCATATATTTT
CDR3 protein: CASSPYWGQGASGNTIYF

D gene: TRBD1
clone size: .
V gene: TRBV19
J gene: TRBJ2-7
CDR3 DNA: TGTGCCAGTAGTAGGGACAGGGCGCCCCACGAGCAGTACTTC
CDR3 protein: CASSRDRAPHEQYF

D gene: .
clone size: .
V gene: TRBV18
J gene: TRBJ1-1
CDR3 DNA: TGTGCCAGCTCACCATTACAGGAGAACACTGAAGCTTTCTTT
CDR3 protein: CASSPLQENTEAFF

D gene: .
clone size: .
V gene: TRBV20-1
J gene: TRBJ1-1
CDR3 DNA: TGCAGTGCTTACAGGAACACTGAAGCTTTCTTT
CDR3 protein: CSAYRNTEAFF

D gene: TRBD1
clone size: .
V gene: TRBV10-1
J gene: TRBJ1-1
CDR3 DNA: TGCGCCAGCGCCGGGACAGGGGGCAAGGGAGCTTTCTTT
CDR3 protein: CASAGTGGKGAFF

D gene: TRBD1
clone size: .
V gene: TRBV11-2
J gene: TRBJ2-7
CDR3 DNA: TGTGCCAGCAGCGGCCAGGACAGGGTATCCTACGAGCAGTACTTC
CDR3 protein: CASSGQDRVSYEQYF

D gene: .
clone size: .
V gene: TRBV4-2
J gene: TRBJ1-5
CDR3 DNA: TGTGCCAGCAGCCAAGATCTGTTAGGGGACACCAATCAGCCCCAGCATTTT
CDR3 protein: CASSQDLLGDTNQPQHF

D gene: .
clone size: .
V gene: TRBV4-2
J gene: TRBJ2-5
CDR3 DNA: TGTGCCAGCAGCCAAGATAACAGGGACCAAGAGACCCAGTACTTC
CDR3 protein: CASSQDNRDQETQYF

D gene: TRBD1
clone size: .
V gene: TRBV6-5
J gene: TRBJ2-7
CDR3 DNA: TGTGCCAGCAGAGGACAGGGGCGAATTCGGGAGCAGTACTTC
CDR3 protein: CASRGQGRIREQYF

D gene: .
clone size: .
V gene: TRBV30
J gene: TRBJ1-6
CDR3 DNA: TGTGCCTGGAGTGAATTGGGCTGGGGGCAAAATTCACCCCTCCACTTT
CDR3 protein: CAWSELGWGQNSPLHF

D gene: .
clone size: .
V gene: TRBV18
J gene: TRBJ1-5
CDR3 DNA: TGTGCCAGCTCACCACCCCCGGGGGGCGGTCCCCAGCATTTT
CDR3 protein: CASSPPPGGGPQHF